This T cell receptor beta chain was recovered during a study of post-analysis software for immune sequencing data. Study-wide findings and caveats: When patients were compared with controls, a handful of TRBV segments were more frequent, TRBV5-6, TRBV5-1 and TRBV20-1 among them.

Worth noting for this clonotype: Its antigen remains unknown. A read error may produce the germline difference seen at one junction end.

Per germline, CDR1 SGHRS and CDR2 YFSETQ. The CDR3 length is 15 residues. Unique molecular identifiers had been added to the TCR beta cDNA libraries. TCRdb fed the PCR reads into MiXCR, producing one record per CDR3 protein. The sample records some 800,000 distinct CDR3 sequences, more than 45% being singletons. The sequenced sample was blood. V usage is TRBV5-1 and J usage is TRBJ2-4; TRBD1 agrees at 7 bases. The tail of the sequence fits TRBJ2-7 better, so the J call may be wrong. The source of this sequence is a girl aged 5-17 years with multiple sclerosis. The CDR3 here is CVSNPQGGPTYEQYF. As DNA, the CDR3 is TGCGTCAGCAACCCCCAAGGGGGCCCGACCTACGAGCAGTACTTC.